The next 21 T cell receptor beta chains were all read from a single sample in a study of identical twins. A single record per CDR3 protein comes from TCRdb applying MiXCR to the 5' RACE reads. Of about 430,000 distinct CDR3 sequences detected, around a sixth appear once; the ten largest clones hold approximately 12%. Input material: naive T cells sorted from blood. These receptors were collected from a man aged 45-60 years in good health.

V and J are TRBV15 and TRBJ2-1; the D is unclear. Germline V lookup: CDR1 LNHNV, CDR2 YYDKDF (reference sequence). V lost 0 bases and J 3 bases, leaving 9 bases between the germline ends. The CDR3 is 15 residues long. As DNA, the CDR3 is TGTGCCACCAGCAGAGATCGGCCGCTCTACAATGAGCAGTTCTTC. Translation gives CATSRDRPLYNEQFF.

This clonotype appeared a few times. The chain has TRBV28 and TRBJ2-3; 9 positions match TRBD1. Trimming cost V 5 bases and J 5 bases; bases outside gene matches: 8. The CDR3 is 15 residues long. Germline CDR1 is MDHEN and CDR2 is SYDVKM. CDR3 protein: CASSTGTGHKDTQYF. In nucleotides, the CDR3 is TGTGCCAGCAGTACCGGGACAGGGCACAAAGATACGCAGTATTTT.

There are many counts of this clonotype. This chain joins TRBV20-1 and TRBJ1-1, with unresolved D. Per the germline V gene, CDR1 is DFQATT and CDR2 is SNEGSKA (reference sequence). The V end was cut by 1 base, the J end by 4 bases, with 7 bases between. The CDR3 spans 12 residues. The CDR3 DNA reads as TGCAGTGCTAGAGCGGCGTCCACTGAAGCTTTCTTT. It yields the protein CSARAASTEAFF.

The chain is built from TRBV5-1 and TRBJ1-2; D ambiguous. The CDR3 covers 12 residues. Germline loops: CDR1 SGHRS, CDR2 YFSETQ. The V end was cut by 5 bases, the J end by 3 bases, with 8 bases between. The CDR3 here is CASSYGDYGYTF. CDR3 nucleotides: TGCGCCAGCAGTTATGGAGACTATGGCTACACCTTC.

The chain couples TRBV2 to TRBJ1-2, with D perhaps TRBD1 (6 bases). V dropped 5 bases and J dropped 3 bases, with 16 bases sitting between them. The CDR3 has 15 amino acids. Germline assignment: CDR1 SNHLY and CDR2 FYNNEI. The CDR3 sequence is CASSSGTPLYYGYTF. The CDR3 DNA follows: TGTGCCAGCAGTTCCGGGACACCTCTCTACTATGGCTACACCTTC.

The V gene is TRBV6-5, the J gene TRBJ1-2; D ambiguous. Germline CDR1 reads MNHEY; CDR2 reads SVGAGI. The CDR3 has 14 amino acids. Between the trimmed V and J ends, which lost 3 bases and 6 bases, there was a span of 14 bases. The CDR3: CASSYARGRNGYTF. CDR3 coding DNA: TGTGCCAGCAGTTATGCGCGTGGGAGAAATGGCTACACCTTC.

This clonotype showed up just a few times. The CDR3 DNA is TGTGCCATCAGCAGGGACAGGGGTAATGAGCAGTTCTTC. It yields the protein CAISRDRGNEQFF. The chain combines TRBV10-3 with TRBJ2-1, with 10 positions matching TRBD1. CDR1 is ENHRY and CDR2 is SYGVKD in the germline V gene. Trimming at V came to 6 bases and at J to 7 bases, leaving 3 bases not matched to a gene. The CDR3 sequence is 13 residues long.

The V gene is TRBV5-5, the J gene TRBJ2-1; 7 positions agree with TRBD1. Germline V lookup: CDR1 SGHKS, CDR2 YYEKEE (reference sequence). The J segment lost 2 bases and the V segment lost 0 bases, leaving 2 bases of the junction unmatched. This CDR3 comprises 15 residues. The CDR3 bases are TGTGCCAGCAGCTTGGAAGGACAGGCCTACAATGAGCAGTTCTTC. It specifies CASSLEGQAYNEQFF.

This clonotype was seen more than once but under ten times. The chain carries TRBV11-1 and TRBJ2-1; D is possibly TRBD2 (6 bases). The CDR3 is 17 residues long. V lost 0 bases, J lost 2 bases, and 14 bases lay in between. Germline CDR1 reads SGHAT; CDR2 reads FQDESV (reference sequence). CDR3 region: CASSLAAWGVPYNEQFF. The DNA of the CDR3 is TGTGCCAGCAGCTTAGCCGCTTGGGGGGTTCCCTACAATGAGCAGTTCTTC.

This clonotype has a handful of counts. The rearrangement joins TRBV5-1 to TRBJ2-3; possibly TRBD1 for D (5 bases). The V gene's germline CDR1 is SGHRS and CDR2 YFSETQ. Trimming left V 4 bases short and J 8 bases short, with 11 bases between. This CDR3 region has 12 residues. The CDR3 reads CASSVDIGTQYF. In DNA, the CDR3 is TGCGCCAGCAGCGTGGACATCGGTACGCAGTATTTT.

The rearrangement joins TRBV6-1 to TRBJ2-1, with 8 bases fitting TRBD1. Germline CDR1 MNHNS, CDR2 SASEGT. The CDR3 sequence is 16 residues long. V shed 6 bases, J shed 8 bases, and the junction held 15 bases outside the gene matches. CDR3 sequence: CASSTPKAGGTHEQFF. In DNA form, the CDR3 reads TGTGCCAGCAGCACCCCGAAAGCAGGGGGCACACATGAGCAGTTCTTC.

This clonotype was detected many times. The V call is TRBV29-1, the J call TRBJ1-2, with D hard to call. Trimming removed 1 base from V and 3 bases from J, with 9 bases in between. CDR3 length: 13 residues. Germline CDR1 is SQVTM and CDR2 is ANQGSEA. The CDR3 region has the DNA TGCAGCGTTGAAGGCGGGAGACACTATGGCTACACCTTC. This sequence encodes CSVEGGRHYGYTF.

This clonotype was seen many times. This sequence joins TRBV6-2 or TRBV6-3 and TRBJ2-7; 7 nucleotides agree with TRBD1. V shed 0 bases and J 6 bases; nucleotides not matched to a gene: 8. This CDR3 contains 15 residues. Germline CDR1 and CDR2: MNHEY and SVGEGT. The CDR3 bases are TGTGCCAGCAGTTACTCGAGGACAGGTCGAGTCGAGCAGTACTTC. Translation: CASSYSRTGRVEQYF.

The chain combines TRBV19 with TRBJ2-6, with D perhaps TRBD1 (5 bases). Germline loops: CDR1 LNHDA, CDR2 SQIVND (reference sequence). The ends were cut back, 3 bases at V and 1 base at J, with 7 bases in the middle. The CDR3 loop spans 15 amino acids. The CDR3 DNA is TGTGCCAGTAGTATGTCAGGGTCTGGGGCCAACGTCCTGACTTTC. This gives the protein CASSMSGSGANVLTF.

The rearrangement links TRBV15 to TRBJ2-5; TRBD1 is a possible D gene (6 bases). The CDR3 spans 14 residues. Between the trimmed V and J ends, which lost 0 bases and 3 bases, there was a span of 8 bases. Germline V gene sequence: CDR1 LNHNV, CDR2 YYDKDF (reference sequence). The CDR3 protein is CATSREQGKETQYF. The DNA of the CDR3 is TGTGCCACCAGCAGAGAACAGGGAAAAGAGACCCAGTACTTC.

This sequence joins TRBV7-9 and TRBJ1-4; no clear D. The CDR3 loop spans 15 amino acids. CDR1 and CDR2 (germline): SEHNR, FQNEAQ (reference sequence). Between the trimmed V and J ends, which lost 1 base and 8 bases, there was a span of 14 bases. CDR3 in amino acids: CASSLVAVGREKLFF. The CDR3 bases are TGTGCCAGCAGCTTAGTTGCGGTGGGCCGGGAAAAACTGTTTTTT.

This chain connects TRBV28 to TRBJ2-7, with TRBD2 matching 11 bases. Germline trimming cut 6 bases from V and 1 base from J; bases unmatched to any gene: 2. Germline CDR1 MDHEN, CDR2 SYDVKM. This CDR3 is built from 14 residues. CDR3 protein: CASRTSGESYEQYF. The CDR3, as DNA: TGTGCCAGCAGGACTAGCGGGGAGTCCTACGAGCAGTACTTC.

This clonotype was seen at least ten times. The rearrangement joins TRBV4-2 to TRBJ2-7; D possibly matches TRBD1 or TRBD2 (5 bases each). The CDR3 runs 16 residues. The germline CDR1 and CDR2 sequences are LGHNA and YNFKEQ. The V and J ends lost 1 base and 4 bases respectively, with 17 bases between them. Written as DNA, the CDR3 is TGTGCCAGCAGCCAAGCGACCTCCGGGACGGCGTACGAGCAGTACTTC. This sequence encodes CASSQATSGTAYEQYF.

This clonotype was seen repeatedly, ten times or more. This chain links TRBV4-3 with TRBJ1-1; D unresolved. The CDR3 is 14 residues long. In germline, CDR1 is LGHNA, CDR2 YSLEER. The V gene lost 0 bases and the J gene lost 1 base, with 6 bases spanning the gap. Here the CDR3 DNA reads TGCGCCAGCAGCCAAGATGCGGGGAACACTGAAGCTTTCTTT. This encodes CASSQDAGNTEAFF.

The CDR3 region is CASRDRGDTEAFF. CDR3 bases: TGTGCCAGCAGGGACAGGGGCGACACTGAAGCTTTCTTT. V and J are TRBV2 and TRBJ1-1; 9 nucleotides align to TRBD1. CDR3 size: 13 residues. V trimming: 6 bases; J trimming: 3 bases; junction bases outside the gene matches: 2. Per germline, CDR1 SNHLY and CDR2 FYNNEI. The complete variable domain, with remaining parts taken from reference TRBV2 and TRBJ1-1, reads EPEVTQTPSHQVTQMGQEVILRCVPISNHLYFYWYRQILGQKVEFLVSFYNNEISEKSEIFDDQFSVERPDGSNFTLKIRSTKLEDSAMYFCASRDRGDTEAFFGQGTRLTVV.

This clonotype has a count of ten or more. The chain employs TRBV20-1 and TRBJ2-2, with D uncertain. V was shortened by 2 bases and J by 2 bases, with 6 bases between the two germline ends. The germline V gene encodes CDR1 DFQATT and CDR2 SNEGSKA (reference sequence). CDR3 length: 13 residues. Here the CDR3 DNA reads TGCAGTGCTAGACCCCCAAACACCGGGGAGCTGTTTTTT. This codes for CSARPPNTGELFF.